A single sample is the source of the 21 T cell receptor beta chains below, sequenced in a study of PD-L1 blockade in urothelial cancer. Repertoires were generated with immunoSEQ multiplex PCR, while TCRdb's copy carries only in-frame clones and drops some. The profile covers nearly 35,000 clones, with around 82% appearing a single time and approximately 14% taken by the ten largest. Time point here: pretreatment peripheral blood. Sequenced material: PBMCs, taken around atezolizumab (anti-PD-L1) treatment. The receptors here all came from a man aged 60 to 75 with urothelial cancer.

The chain links TRBV7-3 to TRBJ1-1; 9 positions agree with TRBD1. The CDR3 is 13 amino acids. Germline-derived CDR1 and CDR2 are SGHTA and FQGTGA. V lost 5 bases to trimming and J lost 8 bases; unmatched junction nucleotides: 6. CDR3: CASSPGQGQEAFF. CDR3 coding DNA: TGTGCCAGCAGCCCGGGACAGGGCCAAGAAGCTTTCTTT.

The rearrangement links TRBV7-9 to TRBJ2-3; 8 nucleotides line up with TRBD1. CDR1 and CDR2 from the germline V gene are SEHNR and FQNEAQ (reference sequence). CDR3 size: 15 residues. V lost 7 bases, J lost 5 bases, and 11 bases stayed unmatched. The CDR3 region is CASTPGGWDRDTQYF. The CDR3 coding sequence is TGTGCCAGCACTCCAGGGGGCTGGGATAGAGATACGCAGTATTTT.

The chain is built from TRBV12-5 and TRBJ2-3; TRBD1 aligns across 10 bases. The CDR3 runs 16 residues. The ends lost 6 bases at V and 3 bases at J; junction bases unmatched: 9. The V gene's germline CDR1 is LGHNT and CDR2 FRNRAP. CDR3 nucleotide sequence: TGTGCTAGTGGCACCGGACAGGGGGGAAGGACAGATACGCAGTATTTT. Its protein is CASGTGQGGRTDTQYF. Based on the CDR3 plus reference TRBV12-5 and TRBJ2-3, the full variable domain is DARVTQTPRHKVTEMGQEVTMRCQPILGHNTVFWYRQTMMQGLELLAYFRNRAPLDDSGMPKDRFSAEMPDATLATLKIQPSEPRDSAVYFCASGTGQGGRTDTQYFGPGTRLTVL.

In regard to this clone: The junction differs from germline at one of its ends, possibly a read error. The rearrangement uses TRBV7-7 and TRBJ2-5; the match to TRBD2 covers 11 bases. Per germline, CDR1 SSHAT and CDR2 FNYEAQ (reference sequence). The CDR3 is 15 residues long. The CDR3 loop reads CASSPRLAGKETQYF. CDR3 bases: TGTGCTAGCAGCCCCCGACTAGCGGGAAAAGAGACCCAGTACTTC. Full variable domain (missing parts from reference TRBV7-7 and TRBJ2-5): GAGVSQSPRYKVTKRGQDVTLRCDPISSHATLYWYQQALGQGPEFLTYFNYEAQPDKSGLPSDRFSAERPEGSISTLTIQRTEQRDSAMYRCASSPRLAGKETQYFGPGTRLLVL.

The chain couples TRBV18 to TRBJ2-6; 9 positions agree with TRBD1. V was clipped by 4 bases and J by 1 base; unmatched bases: 5. The CDR3 length is 17 residues. Per the germline V gene, CDR1 is KGHSH and CDR2 is LQKENI. CDR3: CASSQGQGTSGANVLTF. CDR3 bases: TGTGCCAGCTCACAGGGACAGGGAACGTCTGGGGCCAACGTCCTGACTTTC.

The CDR3 coding sequence is TGTGCCAGCAGCCTCCGGACTAGCGGGAAATACAATGAGCAGTTCTTC. It yields the protein CASSLRTSGKYNEQFF. The chain uses TRBV5-4 and TRBJ2-1, with 12 positions matching TRBD2. Per germline, CDR1 SGHNT and CDR2 YYREEE (reference sequence). With V trimmed by 4 bases and J by 4 bases, 6 bases remained unmatched. This CDR3 is built from 16 residues.

J is TRBJ1-2 and V is TRBV7-2; no reliable D call. This CDR3 has 15 residues. V was shortened by 5 bases and J by 0 bases, with 13 bases between the two germline ends. Germline CDR1 and CDR2: SGHTA and FQGNSA. This CDR3 is CASSPSSSSNYGYTF. The CDR3 nucleotides are TGTGCCAGCAGCCCTAGCAGCTCTTCTAACTATGGCTACACCTTC.

V and J are TRBV10-1 and TRBJ1-1, with a possible D match to TRBD1 (6 bases). In germline, CDR1 is WNHNN, CDR2 SYGVQD (reference sequence). Between the trimmed V and J ends, which lost 5 bases and 1 base, there was a span of 8 bases. CDR3 length: 13 amino acids. In DNA form, the CDR3 reads TGCGCCAGCAGTTTACAGGGGAACACTGAAGCTTTCTTT. Translated, it gives CASSLQGNTEAFF.

In its sample, this clone was seen a few times. CDR3 sequence (DNA): TGTGCCAGCAGTCCCGGGACAGGGCCGGGAAACACCATATATTTT. Its translation is CASSPGTGPGNTIYF. V and J are TRBV7-9 and TRBJ1-3, with TRBD1 matching 9 bases. Germline V gives CDR1 SEHNR, CDR2 FQNEAQ (reference sequence). Germline trimming cut 6 bases from V and 4 bases from J; bases unmatched to any gene: 7. The CDR3 totals 15 residues.

The genes are TRBV7-2 and TRBJ2-3; 7 bases align to TRBD1. CDR3 length: 15 residues. J gave up 3 bases and V 6 bases, and 9 bases lay outside the gene matches. CDR1 SGHTA and CDR2 FQGNSA come from the germline V gene. In DNA form, the CDR3 reads TGTGCCAGCAGAGACAGGGATTTTGGTACAGATACGCAGTATTTT. Protein product: CASRDRDFGTDTQYF.

V gene TRBV30 combines with J gene TRBJ2-7; 14 bases are shared with TRBD2. CDR1 is GTSNPN, CDR2 SVGIG, per germline (reference sequence). The J segment lost 5 bases and the V segment lost 2 bases, leaving 5 bases of the junction unmatched. The CDR3 covers 15 residues. In DNA, the CDR3 is TGTGCCTGGAGTATCGGGACTAGCGGGAGTGACGAGCAGTACTTC. This encodes CAWSIGTSGSDEQYF.

As DNA, the CDR3 is TGTGCCAGCAGCCACGGGGACAGGGCCTACGAGCAGTACTTC. Encoded protein: CASSHGDRAYEQYF. The gene calls are TRBV7-9 and TRBJ2-7; 9 bases fit TRBD1. Germline values: CDR1 SEHNR, CDR2 FQNEAQ (reference sequence). J lost 2 bases, V lost 5 bases, and 4 bases had no gene match. The CDR3 consists of 14 residues.

The V gene is TRBV11-2, the J gene TRBJ1-1, with 9 nucleotides matching TRBD1. The CDR3 has 15 residues. In germline, CDR1 is SGHAT, CDR2 FQNNGV. J was trimmed by 1 base and V by 5 bases; bases with no gene match: 5. In nucleotides, the CDR3 is TGTGCCAGCAGCGTGACAGGGGGTAAGAACACTGAAGCTTTCTTT. Protein: CASSVTGGKNTEAFF.

This clone was detected only once. The chain combines TRBV11-2 with TRBJ1-6; D is unresolved. V was clipped by 4 bases and J by 10 bases, with 14 bases between them. Germline CDR1 and CDR2: SGHAT and FQNNGV. The CDR3 extends over 14 amino acids. The CDR3 here is CASSSWAVGSPLHF. DNA for the CDR3: TGTGCCAGCAGCTCATGGGCCGTTGGCTCACCCCTCCACTTT.

The V gene is TRBV19, the J gene TRBJ1-6; D remains unclear. The V gene's germline CDR1 is LNHDA and CDR2 SQIVND (reference sequence). Trimming took off 7 bases at V and 6 bases at J, with 16 bases between the two ends. There are 15 residues in the CDR3. The CDR3: CASTAGFVPNSPLHF. CDR3 nucleotide sequence: TGTGCCAGTACAGCGGGGTTTGTGCCTAATTCACCCCTCCACTTT. The complete variable domain, with remaining parts taken from reference TRBV19 and TRBJ1-6, reads DGGITQSPKYLFRKEGQNVTLSCEQNLNHDAMYWYRQDPGQGLRLIYYSQIVNDFQKGDIAEGYSVSREKKESFPLTVTSAQKNPTAFYLCASTAGFVPNSPLHFGNGTRLTVT.

V usage is TRBV2 and J usage is TRBJ2-7; 9 positions match TRBD1. V lost 11 bases, J lost 3 bases, and 8 bases stayed unmatched. Per germline, CDR1 SNHLY and CDR2 FYNNEI. The CDR3 has 13 residues. This CDR3 is CACRGTGSYEQYF. The DNA for the CDR3 is TGTGCCTGCCGGGGGACAGGGAGCTACGAGCAGTACTTC.

The J gene is TRBJ2-7, the V gene TRBV27; the D gene is possibly TRBD1 (5 bases). The ends were cut back, 6 bases at V and 0 bases at J, with 12 bases in the middle. Germline assignment: CDR1 MNHEY and CDR2 SMNVEV (reference sequence). This CDR3 is built from 14 residues. Here the CDR3 reads CASRTEGFSYEQYF. Here the CDR3 DNA reads TGTGCCAGCAGGACAGAAGGTTTCTCCTACGAGCAGTACTTC.

This clone was seen a handful of times. The V gene is TRBV6-5, the J gene TRBJ2-3, with 9 bases that match TRBD2. This CDR3 region has 14 residues. Germline V gene data show CDR1 as MNHEY and CDR2 as SVGAGI. The V and J ends lost 5 bases and 3 bases, in that order; junction bases with no gene match: 3. The CDR3 loop is CASSHSGRTDTQYF. The CDR3 DNA reads as TGTGCCAGCAGTCATAGCGGGAGAACAGATACGCAGTATTTT.

This rearrangement joins TRBV5-1 to TRBJ2-7; D is perhaps TRBD1 (6 bases). The CDR3 has 19 residues. Germline assignment: CDR1 SGHRS and CDR2 YFSETQ. Trimming removed 0 bases at V and 4 bases at J, with 26 bases between. CDR3 in DNA: TGCGCCAGCAGCTTGGGGGTGCCCCTGGGTGGGGGCCTACGTTACGAGCAGTACTTC. Protein product: CASSLGVPLGGGLRYEQYF.

This sequence joins TRBV7-9 and TRBJ1-3; D not certain. Germline values: CDR1 SEHNR, CDR2 FQNEAQ (reference sequence). The CDR3 consists of 16 residues. V was pared by 8 bases and J by 1 base, with 18 bases between. The CDR3 nucleotides read TGTGCCAGCCGCCCGGAGGAGGGTTCGTCTGGAAACACCATATATTTT. Translating gives CASRPEEGSSGNTIYF.

V is TRBV18 and J is TRBJ2-7; the D gene is possibly TRBD1 (6 bases). The CDR3 runs 14 residues. Germline V CDR1 and CDR2: KGHSH, LQKENI. Trimming took 3 bases from V and 5 from J, leaving 14 bases between them. CDR3 nucleotide sequence: TGTGCCAGCTCACCGCAACAGGGAGTCAACGAGCAGTACTTC. Its protein product is CASSPQQGVNEQYF.